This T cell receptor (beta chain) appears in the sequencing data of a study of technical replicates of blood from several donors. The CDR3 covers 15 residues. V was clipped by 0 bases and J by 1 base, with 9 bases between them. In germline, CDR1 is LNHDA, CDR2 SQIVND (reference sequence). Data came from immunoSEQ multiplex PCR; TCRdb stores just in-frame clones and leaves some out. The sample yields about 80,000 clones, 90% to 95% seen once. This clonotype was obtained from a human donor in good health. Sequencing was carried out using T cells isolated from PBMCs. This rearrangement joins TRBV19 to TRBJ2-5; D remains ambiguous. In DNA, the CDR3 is TGTGCCAGTAGTATAGATCACCCGCGCCAAGAGACCCAGTACTTC. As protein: CASSIDHPRQETQYF.